The clone carrying this TCR beta chain has more than one count but fewer than ten. The entry originates in a study of OX40 agonist ivuxolimab in advanced cancers. Across the whole study: Of the patients, three showed partial responses, one with hepatocellular carcinoma and two with cutaneous melanoma.

Germline V CDR1 and CDR2: SGHVS, FQNEAQ. The CDR3 contains 16 residues. With 6 bases removed from V and 4 bases from J, the gap between germline ends came to 18 bases. Patients who had autoimmune disease history or got systemic immunosuppression were left out. Method: immunoSEQ multiplex PCR; TCRdb's copy keeps in-frame clones and lacks some. The data hold tens of thousands of clones, with approximately 90% observed a single time. The TCR sequence derives from an adult with an advanced solid tumor such as melanoma, head and neck, liver or kidney cancer. The sequencing used CD4+ or CD8+ T cells sorted from blood, collected in a trial of the OX40 agonist ivuxolimab. This chain links TRBV7-8 with TRBJ2-2, with D possibly TRBD2 on 7 matching bases. The CDR3 DNA sequence: TGTGCCAGCAGACTAGCGAGGGCAGGGGCCACCGGGGAGCTGTTTTTT. This gives the protein CASRLARAGATGELFF. The full variable domain, its missing parts supplied by reference TRBV7-8 and TRBJ2-2, is GAGVSQSPRYKVAKRGQDVALRCDPISGHVSLFWYQQALGQGPEFLTYFQNEAQLDKSGLPSDRFFAERPEGSVSTLKIQRTQQEDSAVYLCASRLARAGATGELFFGEGSRLTVL.